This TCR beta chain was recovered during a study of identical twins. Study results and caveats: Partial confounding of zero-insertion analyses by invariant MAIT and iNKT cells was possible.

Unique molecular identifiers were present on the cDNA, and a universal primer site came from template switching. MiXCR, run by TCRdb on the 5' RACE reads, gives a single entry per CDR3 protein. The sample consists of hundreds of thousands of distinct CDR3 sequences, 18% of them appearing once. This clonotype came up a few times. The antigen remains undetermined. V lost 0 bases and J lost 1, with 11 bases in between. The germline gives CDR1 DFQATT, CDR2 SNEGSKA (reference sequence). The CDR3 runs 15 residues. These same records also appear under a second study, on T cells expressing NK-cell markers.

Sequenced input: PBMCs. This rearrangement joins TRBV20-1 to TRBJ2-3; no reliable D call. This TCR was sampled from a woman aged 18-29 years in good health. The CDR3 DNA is TGCAGTGCTAGAGACCGTAGCCGCGGCACAGATACGCAGTATTTT. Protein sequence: CSARDRSRGTDTQYF.